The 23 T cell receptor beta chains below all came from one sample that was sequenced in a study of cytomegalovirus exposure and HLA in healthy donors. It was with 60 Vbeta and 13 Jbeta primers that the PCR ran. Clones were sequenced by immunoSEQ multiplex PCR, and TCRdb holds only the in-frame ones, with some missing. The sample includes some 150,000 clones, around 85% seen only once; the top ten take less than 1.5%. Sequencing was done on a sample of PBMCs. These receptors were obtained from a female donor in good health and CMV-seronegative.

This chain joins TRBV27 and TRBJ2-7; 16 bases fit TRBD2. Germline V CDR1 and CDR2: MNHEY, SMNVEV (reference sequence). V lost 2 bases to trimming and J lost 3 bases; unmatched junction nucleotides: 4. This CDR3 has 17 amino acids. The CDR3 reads CASSLMGLAGGIYEQYF. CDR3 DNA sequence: TGTGCCAGCAGTTTAATGGGACTAGCGGGGGGGATCTACGAGCAGTACTTC.

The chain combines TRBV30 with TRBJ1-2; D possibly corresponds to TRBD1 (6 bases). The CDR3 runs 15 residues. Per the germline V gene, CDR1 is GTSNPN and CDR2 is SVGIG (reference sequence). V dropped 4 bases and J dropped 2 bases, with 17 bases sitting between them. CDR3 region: CAWTEISQGNYGYTF. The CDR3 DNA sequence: TGTGCCTGGACCGAGATCTCACAGGGAAACTATGGCTACACCTTC.

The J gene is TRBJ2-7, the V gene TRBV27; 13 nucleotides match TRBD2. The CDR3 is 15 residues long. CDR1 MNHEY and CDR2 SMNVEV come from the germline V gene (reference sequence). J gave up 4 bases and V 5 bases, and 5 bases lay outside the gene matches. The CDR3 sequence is CASSRGTSGKYEQYF. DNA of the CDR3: TGTGCCAGCAGTCGCGGGACTAGCGGGAAGTACGAGCAGTACTTC.

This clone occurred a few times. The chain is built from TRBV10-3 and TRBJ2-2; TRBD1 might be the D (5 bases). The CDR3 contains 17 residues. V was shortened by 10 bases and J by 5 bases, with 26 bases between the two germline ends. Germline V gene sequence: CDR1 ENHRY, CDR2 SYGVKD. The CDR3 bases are TGTGCCACCCTGCGGACGGACAAATTCTTATGGACCGGGGAGCTGTTTTTT. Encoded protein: CATLRTDKFLWTGELFF.

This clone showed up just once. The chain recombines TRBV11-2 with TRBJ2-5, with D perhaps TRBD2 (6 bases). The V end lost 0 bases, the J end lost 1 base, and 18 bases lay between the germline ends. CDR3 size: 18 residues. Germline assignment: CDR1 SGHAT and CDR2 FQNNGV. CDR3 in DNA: TGTGCCAGCAGCTTAGATCCCGCGGGACCCACATCCCAAGAGACCCAGTACTTC. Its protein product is CASSLDPAGPTSQETQYF.

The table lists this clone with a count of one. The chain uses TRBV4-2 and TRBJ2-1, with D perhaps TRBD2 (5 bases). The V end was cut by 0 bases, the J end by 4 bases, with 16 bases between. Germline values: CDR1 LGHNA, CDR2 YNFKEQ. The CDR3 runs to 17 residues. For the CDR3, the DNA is TGTGCCAGCAGCCAAGAAATGGAGGTCGTACTTTACAATGAGCAGTTCTTC. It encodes CASSQEMEVVLYNEQFF.

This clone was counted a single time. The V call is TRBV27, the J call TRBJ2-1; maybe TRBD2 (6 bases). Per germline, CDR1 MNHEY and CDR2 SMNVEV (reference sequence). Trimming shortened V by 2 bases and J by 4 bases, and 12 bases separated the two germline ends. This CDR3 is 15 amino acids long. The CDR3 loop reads CASSLGLRGYNEQFF. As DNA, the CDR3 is TGTGCCAGCAGTTTAGGTTTGCGGGGATACAATGAGCAGTTCTTC.

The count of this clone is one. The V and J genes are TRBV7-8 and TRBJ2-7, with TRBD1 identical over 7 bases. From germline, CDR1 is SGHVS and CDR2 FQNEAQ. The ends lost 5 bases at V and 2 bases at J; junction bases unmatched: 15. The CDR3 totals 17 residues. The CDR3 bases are TGTGCCAGCAGCCTAGTTGGAGGAAGGACAGGAGCCTACGAGCAGTACTTC. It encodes CASSLVGGRTGAYEQYF.

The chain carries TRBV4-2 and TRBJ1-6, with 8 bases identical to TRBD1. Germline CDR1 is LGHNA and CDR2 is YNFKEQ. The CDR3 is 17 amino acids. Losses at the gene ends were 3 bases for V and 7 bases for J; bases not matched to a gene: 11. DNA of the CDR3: TGTGCCAGCAGCCAGCCCGGGACAGGAGTGGGGAATTCACCCCTCCACTTT. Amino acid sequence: CASSQPGTGVGNSPLHF.

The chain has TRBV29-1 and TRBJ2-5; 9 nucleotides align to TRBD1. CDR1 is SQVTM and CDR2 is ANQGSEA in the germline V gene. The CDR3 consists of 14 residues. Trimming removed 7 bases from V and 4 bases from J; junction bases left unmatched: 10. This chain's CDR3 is CSADTGGAGETQYF. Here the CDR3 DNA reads TGCAGCGCGGACACAGGGGGCGCGGGAGAGACCCAGTACTTC.

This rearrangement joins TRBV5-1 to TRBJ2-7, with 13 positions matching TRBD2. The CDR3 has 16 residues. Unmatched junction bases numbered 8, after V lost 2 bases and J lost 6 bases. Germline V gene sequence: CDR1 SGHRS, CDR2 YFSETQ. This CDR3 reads CASSFPYGTSGAEQYF. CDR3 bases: TGCGCCAGCAGCTTTCCTTACGGGACTAGCGGGGCCGAGCAGTACTTC.

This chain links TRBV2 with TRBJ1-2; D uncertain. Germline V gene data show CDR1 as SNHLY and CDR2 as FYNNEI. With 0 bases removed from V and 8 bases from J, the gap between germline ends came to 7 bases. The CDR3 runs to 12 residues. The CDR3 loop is CASSEAVEGYTF. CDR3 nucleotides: TGTGCCAGCAGTGAAGCGGTGGAGGGCTACACCTTC.

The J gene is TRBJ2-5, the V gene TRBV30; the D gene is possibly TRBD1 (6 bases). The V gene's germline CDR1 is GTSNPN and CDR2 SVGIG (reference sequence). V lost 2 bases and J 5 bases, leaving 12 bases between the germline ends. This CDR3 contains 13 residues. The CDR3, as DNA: TGTGCCTGGAGTTTACAGGGACGGGAGACCCAGTACTTC. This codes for CAWSLQGRETQYF.

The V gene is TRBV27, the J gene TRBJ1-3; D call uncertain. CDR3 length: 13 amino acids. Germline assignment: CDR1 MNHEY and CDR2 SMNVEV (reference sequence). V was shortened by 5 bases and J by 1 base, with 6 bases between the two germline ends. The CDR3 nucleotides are TGTGCCAGCAGTCCGGGATCTGGAAACACCATATATTTT. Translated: CASSPGSGNTIYF.

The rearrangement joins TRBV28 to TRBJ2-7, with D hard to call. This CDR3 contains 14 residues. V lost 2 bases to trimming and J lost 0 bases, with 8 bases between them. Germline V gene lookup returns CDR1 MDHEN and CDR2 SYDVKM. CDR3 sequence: CASSLAAVSYEQYF. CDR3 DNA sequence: TGTGCCAGCAGTTTAGCCGCAGTCTCCTACGAGCAGTACTTC.

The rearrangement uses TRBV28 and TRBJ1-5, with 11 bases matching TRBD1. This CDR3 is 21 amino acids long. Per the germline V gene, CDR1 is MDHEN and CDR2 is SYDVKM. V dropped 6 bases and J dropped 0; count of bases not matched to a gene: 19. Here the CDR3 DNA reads TGTGCCAGCAGACGACCCGGGACAGGGGGAAGAAGACCAATTAGCAATCAGCCCCAGCATTTT. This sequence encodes CASRRPGTGGRRPISNQPQHF. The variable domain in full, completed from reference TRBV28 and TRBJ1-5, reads DVKVTQSSRYLVKRTGEKVFLECVQDMDHENMFWYRQDPGLGLRLIYFSYDVKMKEKGDIPEGYSVSREKKERFSLILESASTNQTSMYLCASRRPGTGGRRPISNQPQHFGDGTRLSIL.

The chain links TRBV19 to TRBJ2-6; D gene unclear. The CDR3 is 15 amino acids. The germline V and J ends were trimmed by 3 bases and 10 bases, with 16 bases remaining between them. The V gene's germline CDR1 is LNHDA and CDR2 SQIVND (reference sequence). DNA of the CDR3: TGTGCCAGTAGTATCGACGGTCGCCAGCGAAACGTCCTGACTTTC. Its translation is CASSIDGRQRNVLTF.

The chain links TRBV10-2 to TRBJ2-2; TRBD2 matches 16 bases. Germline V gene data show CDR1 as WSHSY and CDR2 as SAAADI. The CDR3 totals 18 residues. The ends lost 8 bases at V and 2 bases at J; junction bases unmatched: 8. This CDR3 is CASEEGLAGGENTGELFF. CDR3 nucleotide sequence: TGCGCCAGCGAGGAGGGACTAGCGGGAGGGGAAAACACCGGGGAGCTGTTTTTT.

CDR3 sequence (DNA): TGTGCCAGCAGCGTAGAGGGACTAGCGGGCGAGCAGTACTTC. The encoded protein is CASSVEGLAGEQYF. V gene TRBV9 combines with J gene TRBJ2-7; 12 nucleotides align to TRBD2. CDR3 size: 14 residues. The junction had 1 base not matched to a gene; V was cut back by 0 bases and J by 6 bases. Germline V gene sequence: CDR1 SGDLS, CDR2 YYNGEE.

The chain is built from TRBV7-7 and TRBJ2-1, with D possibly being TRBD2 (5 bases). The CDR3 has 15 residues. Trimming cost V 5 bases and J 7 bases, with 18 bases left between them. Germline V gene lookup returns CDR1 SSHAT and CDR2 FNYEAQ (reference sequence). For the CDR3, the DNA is TGTGCCAGCAGCCCTAGCCCCGGGGAAGGGAATGAGCAGTTCTTC. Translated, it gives CASSPSPGEGNEQFF.

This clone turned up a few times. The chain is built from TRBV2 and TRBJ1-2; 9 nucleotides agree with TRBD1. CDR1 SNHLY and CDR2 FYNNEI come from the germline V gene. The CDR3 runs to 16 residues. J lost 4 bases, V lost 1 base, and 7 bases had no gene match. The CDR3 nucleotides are TGTGCCAGCAGTGAAGAGGGGACAGGGCGGTTCTATGGCTACACCTTC. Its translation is CASSEEGTGRFYGYTF. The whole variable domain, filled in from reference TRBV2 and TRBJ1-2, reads EPEVTQTPSHQVTQMGQEVILRCVPISNHLYFYWYRQILGQKVEFLVSFYNNEISEKSEIFDDQFSVERPDGSNFTLKIRSTKLEDSAMYFCASSEEGTGRFYGYTFGSGTRLTVV.

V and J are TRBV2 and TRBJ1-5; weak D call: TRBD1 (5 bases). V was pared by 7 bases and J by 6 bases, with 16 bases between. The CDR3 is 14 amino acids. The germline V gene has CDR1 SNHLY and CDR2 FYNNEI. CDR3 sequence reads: CASKEGTAGQPQHF. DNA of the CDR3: TGTGCCAGCAAGGAGGGGACCGCGGGTCAGCCCCAGCATTTT.

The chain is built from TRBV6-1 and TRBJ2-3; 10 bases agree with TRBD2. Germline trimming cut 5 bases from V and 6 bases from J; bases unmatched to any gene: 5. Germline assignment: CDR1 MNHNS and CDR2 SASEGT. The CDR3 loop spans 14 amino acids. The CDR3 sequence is CASSLAGESDTQYF. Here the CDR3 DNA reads TGTGCCAGCAGTCTAGCGGGAGAATCTGATACGCAGTATTTT.